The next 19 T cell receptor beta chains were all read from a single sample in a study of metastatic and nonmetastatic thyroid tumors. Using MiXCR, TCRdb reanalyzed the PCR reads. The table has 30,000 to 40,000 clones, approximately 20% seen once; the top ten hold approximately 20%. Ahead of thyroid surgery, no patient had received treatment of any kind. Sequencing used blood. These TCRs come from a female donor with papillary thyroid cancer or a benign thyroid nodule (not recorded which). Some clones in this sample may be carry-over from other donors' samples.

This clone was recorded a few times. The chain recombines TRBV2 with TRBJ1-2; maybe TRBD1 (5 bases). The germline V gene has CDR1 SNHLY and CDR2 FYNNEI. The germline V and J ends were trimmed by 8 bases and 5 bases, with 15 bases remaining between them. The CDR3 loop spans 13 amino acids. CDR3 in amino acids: CASGAGNKYGYTF. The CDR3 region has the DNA TGTGCCAGCGGGGCAGGGAACAAATATGGCTACACCTTC. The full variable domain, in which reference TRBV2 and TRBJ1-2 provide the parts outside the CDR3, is EPEVTQTPSHQVTQMGQEVILRCVPISNHLYFYWYRQILGQKVEFLVSFYNNEISEKSEIFDDQFSVERPDGSNFTLKIRSTKLEDSAMYFCASGAGNKYGYTFGSGTRLTVV.

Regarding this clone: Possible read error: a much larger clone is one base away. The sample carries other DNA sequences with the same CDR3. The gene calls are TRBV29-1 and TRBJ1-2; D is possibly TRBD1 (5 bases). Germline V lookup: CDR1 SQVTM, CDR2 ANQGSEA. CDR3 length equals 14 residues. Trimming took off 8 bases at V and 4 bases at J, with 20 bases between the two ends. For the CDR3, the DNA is TGCAGCACTTTTTTCGGGGGTCTAAGCTATGGCTACACCTTC. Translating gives CSTFFGGLSYGYTF. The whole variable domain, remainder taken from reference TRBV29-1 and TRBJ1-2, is SAVISQKPSRDICQRGTSLTIQCQVDSQVTMMFWYRQQPGQSLTLIATANQGSEATYESGFVIDKFPISRPNLTFSTLTVSNMSPEDSSIYLCSTFFGGLSYGYTFGSGTRLTVV.

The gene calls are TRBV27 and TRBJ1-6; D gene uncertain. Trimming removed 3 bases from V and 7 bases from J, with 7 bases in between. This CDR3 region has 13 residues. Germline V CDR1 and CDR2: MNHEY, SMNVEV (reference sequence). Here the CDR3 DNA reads TGTGCCAGCAGTTTCAACATGAATTCACCCCTCCACTTT. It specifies CASSFNMNSPLHF.

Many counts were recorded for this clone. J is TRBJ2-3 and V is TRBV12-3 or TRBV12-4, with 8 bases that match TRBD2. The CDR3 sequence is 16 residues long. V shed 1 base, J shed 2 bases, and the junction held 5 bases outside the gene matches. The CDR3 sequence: CASSLGVAGFTDTQYF. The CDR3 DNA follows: TGTGCCAGCAGTTTAGGGGTAGCGGGGTTCACAGATACGCAGTATTTT.

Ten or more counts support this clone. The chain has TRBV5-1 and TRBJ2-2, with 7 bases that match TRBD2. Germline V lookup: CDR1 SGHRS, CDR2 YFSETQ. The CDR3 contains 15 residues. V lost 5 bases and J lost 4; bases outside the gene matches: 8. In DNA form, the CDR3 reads TGCGCCAGCAGATGGGGAGGGCCGAGCACCGGGGAGCTGTTTTTT. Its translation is CASRWGGPSTGELFF. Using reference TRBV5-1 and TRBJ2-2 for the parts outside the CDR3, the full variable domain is KAGVTQTPRYLIKTRGQQVTLSCSPISGHRSVSWYQQTPGQGLQFLFEYFSETQRNKGNFPGRFSGRQFSNSRSEMNVSTLELGDSALYLCASRWGGPSTGELFFGEGSRLTVL.

CDR3 residues: CASSGGAEAFF. CDR3 sequence (DNA): TGCGCCAGCAGTGGGGGCGCTGAAGCTTTCTTT. The chain recombines TRBV10-2 with TRBJ1-1, with D perhaps TRBD1 (5 bases). Trimming cost V 4 bases and J 6 bases, with 6 bases left between them. From germline, CDR1 is WSHSY and CDR2 SAAADI. The CDR3 spans 11 residues.

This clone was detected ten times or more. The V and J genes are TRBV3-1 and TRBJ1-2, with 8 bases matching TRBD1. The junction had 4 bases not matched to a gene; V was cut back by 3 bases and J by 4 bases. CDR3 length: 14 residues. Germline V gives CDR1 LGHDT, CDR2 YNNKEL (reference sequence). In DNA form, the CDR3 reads TGTGCCAGCAGCCATACACAGGGGGGCTATGGCTACACCTTC. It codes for CASSHTQGGYGYTF.

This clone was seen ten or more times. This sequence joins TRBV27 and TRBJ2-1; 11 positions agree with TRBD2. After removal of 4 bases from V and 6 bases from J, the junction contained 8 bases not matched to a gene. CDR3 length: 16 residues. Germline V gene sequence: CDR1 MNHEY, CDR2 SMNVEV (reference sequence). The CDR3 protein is CASSSPISGRGNEQFF. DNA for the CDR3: TGTGCCAGCAGTTCCCCGATTAGCGGGAGGGGCAATGAGCAGTTCTTC.

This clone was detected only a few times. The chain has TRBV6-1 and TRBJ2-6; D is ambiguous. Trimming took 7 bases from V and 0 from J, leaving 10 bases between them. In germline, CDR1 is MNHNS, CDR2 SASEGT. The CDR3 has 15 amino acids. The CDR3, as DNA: TGTGCCAGCACCCCCAGTAGCTCTGGGGCCAACGTCCTGACTTTC. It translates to CASTPSSSGANVLTF.

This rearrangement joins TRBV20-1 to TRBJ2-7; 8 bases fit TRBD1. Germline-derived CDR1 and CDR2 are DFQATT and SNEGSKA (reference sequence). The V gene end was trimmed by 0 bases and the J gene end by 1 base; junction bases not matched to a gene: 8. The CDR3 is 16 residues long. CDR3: CSAREGGTGGSYEQYF. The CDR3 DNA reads TGCAGTGCTAGAGAAGGTGGCACAGGGGGATCCTACGAGCAGTACTTC.

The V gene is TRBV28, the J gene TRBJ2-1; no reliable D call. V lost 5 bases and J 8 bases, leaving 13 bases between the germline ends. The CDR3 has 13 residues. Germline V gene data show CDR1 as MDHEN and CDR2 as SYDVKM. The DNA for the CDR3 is TGTGCCAGCAGTGCCTATCGGGTTGATGAGCAGTTCTTC. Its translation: CASSAYRVDEQFF.

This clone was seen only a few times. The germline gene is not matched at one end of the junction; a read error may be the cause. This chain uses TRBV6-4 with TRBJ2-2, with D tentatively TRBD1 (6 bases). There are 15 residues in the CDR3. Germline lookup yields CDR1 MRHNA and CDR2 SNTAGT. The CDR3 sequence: CASSAVGGETGELFF. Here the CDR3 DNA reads TGTGCCAGCAGTGCAGTAGGGGGAGAGACCGGGGAGTTGTTTTTT.

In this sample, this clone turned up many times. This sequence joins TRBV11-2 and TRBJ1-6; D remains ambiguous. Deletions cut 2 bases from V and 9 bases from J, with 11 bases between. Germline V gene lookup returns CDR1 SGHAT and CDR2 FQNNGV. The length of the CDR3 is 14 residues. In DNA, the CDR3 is TGTGCCAGCAGCTTAAGCTACGGTGGTTCACCCCTCCACTTT. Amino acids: CASSLSYGGSPLHF.

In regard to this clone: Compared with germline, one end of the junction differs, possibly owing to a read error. The CDR3 loop reads CASSPGPGTSVSGSNVLTF. The CDR3, as DNA: TGTGCCAGCAGTCCCGGCCCCGGGACTTCCGTCTCTGGGTCCAACGTCCTGACTTTC. The chain has TRBV6-2 or TRBV6-3 and TRBJ2-6; D perhaps matches TRBD2 (6 bases). In germline, CDR1 is MNHEY, CDR2 SVGEGT. There are 19 residues in the CDR3.

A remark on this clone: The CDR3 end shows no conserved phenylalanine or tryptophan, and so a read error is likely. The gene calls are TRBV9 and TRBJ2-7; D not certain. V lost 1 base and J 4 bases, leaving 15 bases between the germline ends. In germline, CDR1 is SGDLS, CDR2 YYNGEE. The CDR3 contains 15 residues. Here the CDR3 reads CASSVMAVGPYEQYL. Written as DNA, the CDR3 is TGTGCCAGCAGCGTAATGGCGGTAGGGCCGTACGAGCAGTACCTC.

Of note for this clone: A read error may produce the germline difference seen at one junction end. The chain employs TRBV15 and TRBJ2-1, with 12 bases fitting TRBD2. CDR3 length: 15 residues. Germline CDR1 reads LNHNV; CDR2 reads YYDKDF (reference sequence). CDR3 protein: CSTSRAGLAGLEQFF. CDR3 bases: TGTTCCACCAGCAGAGCGGGACTAGCGGGCCTGGAGCAGTTCTTC.

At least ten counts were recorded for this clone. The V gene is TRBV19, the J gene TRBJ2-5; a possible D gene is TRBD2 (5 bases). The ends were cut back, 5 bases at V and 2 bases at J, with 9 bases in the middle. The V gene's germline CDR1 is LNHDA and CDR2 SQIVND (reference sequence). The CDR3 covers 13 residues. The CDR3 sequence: CASSFKRQETQYF. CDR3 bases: TGTGCCAGTAGTTTCAAGCGGCAAGAGACCCAGTACTTC.

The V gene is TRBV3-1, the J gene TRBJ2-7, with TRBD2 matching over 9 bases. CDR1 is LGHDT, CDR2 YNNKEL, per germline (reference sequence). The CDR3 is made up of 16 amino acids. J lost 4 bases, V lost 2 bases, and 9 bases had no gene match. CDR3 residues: CASSQFAGTSLYEQYF. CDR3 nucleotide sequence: TGTGCCAGCAGCCAATTCGCCGGGACTAGCCTATACGAGCAGTACTTC.

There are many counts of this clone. Here the CDR3 reads CASSGSLLPDTQYF. As DNA, the CDR3 is TGTGCCAGTTCCGGGTCCCTCCTCCCAGATACGCAGTATTTT. V is TRBV18 and J is TRBJ2-3; no clear D gene. The CDR3 contains 14 residues. CDR1 is KGHSH and CDR2 is LQKENI in the germline V gene. V lost 9 bases and J 4 bases, leaving 17 bases between the germline ends. Full variable domain (remainder filled in from reference TRBV18 and TRBJ2-3): NAGVMQNPRHLVRRRGQEARLRCSPMKGHSHVYWYRQLPEEGLKFMVYLQKENIIDESGMPKERFSAEFPKEGPSILRIQQVVRGDSAAYFCASSGSLLPDTQYFGPGTRLTVL.